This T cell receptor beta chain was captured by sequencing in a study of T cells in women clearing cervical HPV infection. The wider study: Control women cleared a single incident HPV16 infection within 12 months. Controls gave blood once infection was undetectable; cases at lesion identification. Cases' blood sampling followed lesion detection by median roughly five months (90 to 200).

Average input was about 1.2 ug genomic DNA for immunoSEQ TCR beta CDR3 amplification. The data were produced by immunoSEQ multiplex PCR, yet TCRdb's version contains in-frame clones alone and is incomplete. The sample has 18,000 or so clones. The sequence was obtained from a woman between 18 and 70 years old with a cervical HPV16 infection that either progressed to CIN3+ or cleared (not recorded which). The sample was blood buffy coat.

The sequenced CDR3 bases are TGTGCCAGTAGTGTGGACAGGGGTACCACCGGGGAG. Translation gives CASSVDRGTTGE. The entire CDR3 is CASSVDRGTTGELFF. V gene TRBV19 combines with J gene TRBJ2-2, with 9 bases that match TRBD1. The read gets to within 3 residues of the CDR3 end, and the germline J gene fills in the rest. This CDR3 spans 15 amino acids. Germline loops: CDR1 LNHDA, CDR2 SQIVND (reference sequence). Trimming at V came to 5 bases and at J to 4 bases, leaving 5 bases not matched to a gene. Variable domain in full (rest from reference TRBV19 and TRBJ2-2): DGGITQSPKYLFRKEGQNVTLSCEQNLNHDAMYWYRQDPGQGLRLIYYSQIVNDFQKGDIAEGYSVSREKKESFPLTVTSAQKNPTAFYLCASSVDRGTTGELFFGEGSRLTVL.